Below, 18 T cell receptor beta chains from the same sample are listed, as sequenced in a study of spatial heterogeneity in lung cancer. Points from the study as a whole: Tumor mutation count correlated with how many alpha and beta TCRs expanded intratumorally.

Time point here: sample taken at primary tumor resection. TCRdb reprocessed the 5' RACE reads with MiXCR, giving one entry per CDR3 protein. The table records 15,000 to 20,000 distinct CDR3 sequences, 6.2% of them present only once. No antigens are known for them. Sample: lung tumor tissue, taken at surgery. The origin of the receptors is a male donor with early-stage non-small cell lung cancer.

This clonotype was found many times. This beta chain represents an off-target read in a library built for alpha chains; its size is of limited meaning. The chain combines TRBV28 with TRBJ2-7, with TRBD2 matching 7 bases. Trimming at V came to 3 bases and at J to 13 bases, leaving 9 bases not matched to a gene. The germline V gene encodes CDR1 MDHEN and CDR2 SYDVKM. This CDR3 has 12 residues. CDR3 sequence (DNA): TGTGCCAGCAGTTTGAAGGCGGGAGCCACTTACTTC. Residues: CASSLKAGATYF.

As for this clonotype: This beta chain represents an off-target read in a library built for alpha chains; its size is of limited meaning. This chain uses TRBV29-1 with TRBJ2-3; D is perhaps TRBD1 (5 bases). The CDR3 spans 11 residues. Looked up from germline, CDR1 is SQVTM and CDR2 is ANQGSEA. V dropped 6 bases and J dropped 4 bases, with 8 bases sitting between them. The CDR3 protein is CSVGAADTQYF. CDR3 in DNA: TGCAGCGTAGGGGCTGCAGATACGCAGTATTTT.

On this clonotype: Being off target in a library aimed at alpha chains, this beta chain has a size of little meaning. The chain has TRBV29-1 and TRBJ1-3; the D is unclear. The germline V and J ends were trimmed by 2 bases and 4 bases, with 12 bases remaining between them. Germline CDR1 reads SQVTM; CDR2 reads ANQGSEA. The CDR3 has 14 residues. CDR3 in amino acids: CSVEKGLSGNTIYF. The CDR3 DNA follows: TGCAGCGTTGAAAAAGGTCTATCGGGAAACACCATATATTTT. The variable domain in full, completed from reference TRBV29-1 and TRBJ1-3, reads SAVISQKPSRDICQRGTSLTIQCQVDSQVTMMFWYRQQPGQSLTLIATANQGSEATYESGFVIDKFPISRPNLTFSTLTVSNMSPEDSSIYLCSVEKGLSGNTIYFGEGSWLTVV.

Of note for this clonotype: As an off-target read in a library built for alpha chains, this beta chain has a frequency of little significance. This chain links TRBV18 with TRBJ2-6; the match to TRBD1 covers 8 bases. With 3 bases clipped from V and 0 bases from J, the junction kept 7 bases outside the gene matches. Germline assignment: CDR1 KGHSH and CDR2 LQKENI. The CDR3 contains 18 residues. The chain's CDR3 is CASSPRTGSLSGANVLTF. The CDR3 bases are TGTGCCAGCTCACCTAGGACAGGGTCCCTCTCTGGGGCCAACGTCCTGACTTTC.

Many counts were recorded for this clonotype. Because this beta chain is a stray read in a library intended to capture alpha chains, its abundance should not be given much weight. The rearrangement uses TRBV5-1 and TRBJ2-1; 12 bases agree with TRBD2. The CDR3 loop spans 19 amino acids. V shed 2 bases, J shed 1 base, and the junction held 10 bases outside the gene matches. Germline loops: CDR1 SGHRS, CDR2 YFSETQ. CDR3 amino acids: CASSLRASGGAGSYNEQFF. The DNA for the CDR3 is TGCGCCAGCAGCTTAAGGGCTAGCGGGGGGGCCGGGTCCTACAATGAGCAGTTCTTC.

This clonotype was picked up many times. This beta chain came through as a stray read in a library set up for alpha chains, and its size says little. This chain joins TRBV7-9 and TRBJ1-6; D perhaps matches TRBD1 (5 bases). This CDR3 region has 18 residues. V was clipped by 5 bases and J by 5 bases, with 22 bases between them. The germline V gene encodes CDR1 SEHNR and CDR2 FQNEAQ (reference sequence). The CDR3 sequence: CASSPGALVGGDNSPLHF. CDR3 coding DNA: TGTGCCAGCAGCCCAGGAGCGTTAGTGGGGGGTGATAATTCACCCCTCCACTTT. The variable domain in full, completed from reference TRBV7-9 and TRBJ1-6, reads DTGVSQNPRHKITKRGQNVTFRCDPISEHNRLYWYRQTLGQGPEFLTYFQNEAQLEKSRLLSDRFSAERPKGSFSTLEIQRTEQGDSAMYLCASSPGALVGGDNSPLHFGNGTRLTVT.

This clonotype showed up just a few times. Because the library targeted alpha chains, this beta chain is an off-target read whose size means little. The V and J genes are TRBV11-2 and TRBJ2-1; TRBD2 matches 16 bases. J gave up 9 bases and V 4 bases, and 9 bases lay outside the gene matches. The germline V gene has CDR1 SGHAT and CDR2 FQNNGV. CDR3 length: 17 amino acids. The CDR3 loop reads CASSSHHGTSGRGEQFF. Here the CDR3 DNA reads TGTGCCAGCAGCTCGCACCACGGGACTAGCGGGAGGGGTGAGCAGTTCTTC.

This clonotype was counted ten times or more. Within a library made for alpha chains, this beta chain is off target, and its count is uninformative. The chain couples TRBV5-6 to TRBJ2-1; 10 bases map to TRBD1. This CDR3 is built from 13 residues. CDR1 and CDR2 (germline): SGHDT, YYEEEE. V trimming: 7 bases; J trimming: 9 bases; junction bases outside the gene matches: 7. The CDR3 loop is CASVRQGASEQFF. CDR3 coding DNA: TGTGCCAGCGTACGACAGGGGGCGAGTGAGCAGTTCTTC.

Of note for this clonotype: This beta chain is an off-target read within a library intended for alpha chains, so its frequency means little. The rearrangement links TRBV7-9 to TRBJ1-5; no definite D call. The CDR3 extends over 14 amino acids. V was cut by 5 bases and J by 4 bases, with 12 bases left in between. Germline assignment: CDR1 SEHNR and CDR2 FQNEAQ (reference sequence). The chain's CDR3 is CASSHGDVNQPQHF. CDR3 coding DNA: TGTGCCAGCAGCCACGGGGATGTTAATCAGCCCCAGCATTTT.

This clonotype is large within its sample. Because the library targeted alpha chains, this beta chain is an off-target read whose size means little. V and J are TRBV29-1 and TRBJ2-1, with D tentatively TRBD2 (6 bases). The V end lost 7 bases, the J end lost 7 bases, and 17 bases lay between the germline ends. The germline gives CDR1 SQVTM, CDR2 ANQGSEA. The CDR3 runs to 13 residues. The CDR3 coding sequence is TGCAGCGGCGGTGGGGGGAGCGGTAATGAGCAGTTCTTC. Its translation is CSGGGGSGNEQFF.

This clonotype was seen repeatedly, ten times or more. Since the library was made to target alpha chains, this beta chain is a stray read and its abundance is not meaningful. The rearrangement uses TRBV29-1 and TRBJ1-1; 7 bases align to TRBD1. The germline CDR1 and CDR2 sequences are SQVTM and ANQGSEA. The CDR3 covers 12 residues. Trimming cost V 6 bases and J 0 bases; bases outside gene matches: 1. The CDR3 DNA reads as TGCAGCGTGGGACAGATGAACACTGAAGCTTTCTTT. Translated, it gives CSVGQMNTEAFF.

This clonotype was recorded at least ten times. The library was designed around alpha chains, so this beta chain is a stray read whose abundance carries little weight. This chain connects TRBV18 to TRBJ1-3; D unresolved. V was pared by 3 bases and J by 0 bases, with 9 bases between. Germline V lookup: CDR1 KGHSH, CDR2 LQKENI. The CDR3 sequence is 15 residues long. CDR3 in DNA: TGTGCCAGCTCACCGCGAATTAACTCTGGAAACACCATATATTTT. Its translation is CASSPRINSGNTIYF.

This clonotype was recorded many times. The library was built for alpha chains, so this beta chain is an off-target read and its size means little. This chain uses TRBV29-1 with TRBJ1-1, with TRBD1 matching over 8 bases. V trimming: 5 bases; J trimming: 3 bases; junction bases outside the gene matches: 8. The CDR3 is 14 amino acids. Per germline, CDR1 SQVTM and CDR2 ANQGSEA. CDR3 amino acids: CSVFIQGAHTEAFF. The CDR3 coding sequence is TGCAGCGTTTTTATTCAGGGGGCGCACACTGAAGCTTTCTTT. The full variable domain, its missing parts supplied by reference TRBV29-1 and TRBJ1-1, is SAVISQKPSRDICQRGTSLTIQCQVDSQVTMMFWYRQQPGQSLTLIATANQGSEATYESGFVIDKFPISRPNLTFSTLTVSNMSPEDSSIYLCSVFIQGAHTEAFFGQGTRLTVV.

Many counts were recorded for this clonotype. This beta chain is a stray sequence in a library constructed for alpha chains; its clone size is not meaningful. The chain combines TRBV12-3 or TRBV12-4 with TRBJ1-5; 7 nucleotides match TRBD1. J was trimmed by 5 bases and V by 0 bases; bases with no gene match: 4. The CDR3 length is 15 residues. Here the CDR3 reads CASSLAGGEDQPQHF. The CDR3 bases are TGTGCCAGCAGTTTAGCAGGGGGCGAGGATCAGCCCCAGCATTTT.

In its sample, this clonotype was seen a few times. This may stem from a read error, because a much larger clone lies one nucleotide away. Being off target in a library aimed at alpha chains, this beta chain has a size of little meaning. This rearrangement joins TRBV11-2 to TRBJ2-7, with 11 bases fitting TRBD2. This CDR3 region has 15 residues. Per germline, CDR1 SGHAT and CDR2 FQNNGV. V lost 3 bases and J lost 2; bases outside the gene matches: 3. The CDR3 bases are TGTGCCAGCAGCTTTTATAGCGGGAGGGCCTACGAGCAGTACTTC. Residues: CASSFYSGRAYEQYF.

Notes on this clonotype: With the library built for alpha chains, this beta chain is off target and its frequency is not meaningful. The CDR3: CASSFEGLAGDNEQFF. CDR3 bases: TGCGCCAGCAGCTTCGAAGGACTAGCGGGAGACAATGAGCAGTTCTTC. This rearrangement joins TRBV5-1 to TRBJ2-1; 13 bases line up with TRBD2. V gave up 2 bases and J gave up 5 bases; unmatched junction bases: 4. The germline CDR1 and CDR2 sequences are SGHRS and YFSETQ. The CDR3 is 16 amino acids.

This clonotype was picked up many times. This beta chain is a stray sequence in a library constructed for alpha chains; its clone size is not meaningful. The chain uses TRBV11-2 and TRBJ2-3; 7 positions agree with TRBD2. The CDR3 is 15 amino acids. J lost 1 base, V lost 4 bases, and 5 bases had no gene match. The germline V gene encodes CDR1 SGHAT and CDR2 FQNNGV. This chain's CDR3 is CASSSKRGRTDTQYF. CDR3 coding DNA: TGTGCCAGCAGCTCAAAGCGGGGCCGCACAGATACGCAGTATTTT.

This clonotype is medium-sized (0.01 to 0.1%) within its sample. Found in a library prepared for alpha chains, this beta chain is an off-target read, and its abundance has little meaning. This chain joins TRBV2 and TRBJ2-7, with D hard to call. The CDR3 is 14 amino acids. From germline, CDR1 is SNHLY and CDR2 FYNNEI. The germline V and J ends were trimmed by 6 bases and 5 bases, with 17 bases remaining between them. CDR3 residues: CASRPVMVGDEQYF. The CDR3 DNA reads as TGTGCCAGCAGACCCGTGATGGTTGGGGACGAGCAGTACTTC.